The 6 T cell receptor beta chains below were found in one sample sequenced in a study of CD8 T cells in ankylosing spondylitis. Study conclusions and caveats: A TCR beta motif made of several highly homologous variants seemed typical of ankylosing spondylitis blood.

Their target antigens are unknown. In TCRdb, the 5' RACE reads were re-called with MiXCR into one record per CDR3 protein. The sample lists 470,000 or so distinct CDR3 sequences, about 24% occurring once. Sequences were obtained from blood, either unsorted or a sorted T cell fraction (not recorded which). The receptors originated from a male donor with ankylosing spondylitis.

This clonotype was seen a handful of times. The rearrangement joins TRBV5-6 to TRBJ1-1; perhaps TRBD1 as D (5 bases). The CDR3 contains 16 residues. Trimming took 4 bases from V and 1 from J, leaving 17 bases between them. Germline V gene data show CDR1 as SGHDT and CDR2 as YYEEEE. CDR3 in amino acids: CASSMDRGRANTEAFF. For the CDR3, the DNA is TGTGCCAGCAGCATGGACCGGGGACGTGCGAACACTGAAGCTTTCTTT.

The gene calls are TRBV3-1 and TRBJ2-1; possible D gene TRBD2, 7 bases. This CDR3 comprises 16 residues. Per germline, CDR1 LGHDT and CDR2 YNNKEL (reference sequence). Trimming removed 4 bases at V and 7 bases at J, with 20 bases between. CDR3 loop: CASSPEGGPVGNEQFF. DNA of the CDR3: TGTGCCAGCAGCCCTGAGGGGGGGCCGGTAGGTAATGAGCAGTTCTTC.

This clonotype was seen more than once but under ten times. The chain links TRBV29-1 to TRBJ2-1; 7 positions match TRBD1. This CDR3 has 11 amino acids. The V and J ends lost 8 bases and 6 bases, in that order; junction bases with no gene match: 4. From germline, CDR1 is SQVTM and CDR2 ANQGSEA. The CDR3 nucleotides are TGCAGCACCCGGGACAGCAATGAGCAGTTCTTC. Its protein product is CSTRDSNEQFF.

The rearrangement uses TRBV29-1 and TRBJ1-1; TRBD1 might be the D (5 bases). The V end lost 6 bases, the J end lost 1 base, and 9 bases lay between the germline ends. The germline gives CDR1 SQVTM, CDR2 ANQGSEA. The CDR3 has 12 residues. As DNA, the CDR3 is TGCAGCGTGGGACTTTGGAACACTGAAGCTTTCTTT. Its translation is CSVGLWNTEAFF.

This clonotype showed up just a few times. The genes are TRBV10-3 and TRBJ2-4, with 7 bases identical to TRBD1. Germline CDR1 is ENHRY and CDR2 is SYGVKD. The junction had 9 bases not matched to a gene; V was cut back by 4 bases and J by 0 bases. The CDR3 has 17 residues. CDR3 sequence: CAISVPGQILAKNIQYF. The CDR3 region has the DNA TGTGCCATCAGTGTACCGGGACAGATACTAGCCAAAAACATTCAGTACTTC.

The rearrangement uses TRBV5-1 and TRBJ2-3; 11 nucleotides align to TRBD2. The CDR3 runs 14 residues. Per the germline V gene, CDR1 is SGHRS and CDR2 is YFSETQ. V lost 5 bases to trimming and J lost 6 bases; unmatched junction nucleotides: 5. The CDR3 here is CASRTSGEWDTQYF. CDR3 coding DNA: TGCGCCAGCAGGACTAGCGGGGAGTGGGATACGCAGTATTTT.